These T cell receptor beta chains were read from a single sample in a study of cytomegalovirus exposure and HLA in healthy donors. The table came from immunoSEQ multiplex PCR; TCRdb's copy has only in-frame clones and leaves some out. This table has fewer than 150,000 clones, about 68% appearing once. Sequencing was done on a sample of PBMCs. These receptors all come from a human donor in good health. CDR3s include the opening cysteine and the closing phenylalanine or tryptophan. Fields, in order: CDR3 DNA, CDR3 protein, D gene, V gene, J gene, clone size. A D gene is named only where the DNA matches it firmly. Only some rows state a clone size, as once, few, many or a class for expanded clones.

CDR3 DNA: TGCGCCAGCAGCTTGGGCCCTCCGGACTCGAACTACAATGAGCAGTTCTTC; CDR3 protein: CASSLGPPDSNYNEQFF; D gene: -; V gene: TRBV5-1; J gene: TRBJ2-1; clone size: -
CDR3 DNA: TGTGCCAGCAGGATCGGACAGGGGGGAAAGGACACTGAAGCTTTCTTT; CDR3 protein: CASRIGQGGKDTEAFF; D gene: TRBD1; V gene: TRBV6-9; J gene: TRBJ1-1; clone size: once
CDR3 DNA: TGTGCCAGCAGCCGAAATAGAGATACGCAGTATTTT; CDR3 protein: CASSRNRDTQYF; D gene: -; V gene: TRBV28; J gene: TRBJ2-3; clone size: -
CDR3 DNA: TGTGCCAGTAGTATGGCCACAGGGGACGAGCAGTACTTC; CDR3 protein: CASSMATGDEQYF; D gene: TRBD1; V gene: TRBV19; J gene: TRBJ2-7; clone size: -
CDR3 DNA: TGTGCCAGTAGTGACCCTAGCGGGATTACCTACGAGCAGTACTTC; CDR3 protein: CASSDPSGITYEQYF; D gene: TRBD2; V gene: TRBV19; J gene: TRBJ2-7; clone size: -
CDR3 DNA: TGTGCCAGTAAATTTGCGGGAGACAATGAGCAGTTCTTC; CDR3 protein: CASKFAGDNEQFF; D gene: TRBD2; V gene: TRBV19; J gene: TRBJ2-1; clone size: -
CDR3 DNA: TGTGCCAGCAGTGAACGACAGGGCAATCAGCCCCAGCATTTT; CDR3 protein: CASSERQGNQPQHF; D gene: -; V gene: TRBV6-1; J gene: TRBJ1-5; clone size: few
CDR3 DNA: TGTGCCAGCAGCTTGGGCGGGCTGAACACTGAAGCTTTCTTT; CDR3 protein: CASSLGGLNTEAFF; D gene: -; V gene: TRBV5-6; J gene: TRBJ1-1; clone size: -
CDR3 DNA: TGTGCCATCAGTGAGTCAGGGGTCAGCGCAAGGAGCTCCTACGAGCAGTACTTC; CDR3 protein: CAISESGVSARSSYEQYF; D gene: -; V gene: TRBV10-3; J gene: TRBJ2-7; clone size: -
CDR3 DNA: TGTGCCAGCACCCCAAGTGCGGGGTTGAGAGAAAAACTGTTTTTT; CDR3 protein: CASTPSAGLREKLFF; D gene: -; V gene: TRBV28; J gene: TRBJ1-4; clone size: -
CDR3 DNA: TGCGCCAGCAGCCCACAGGGGAACTCTGGGGCCAACGTCCTGACTTTC; CDR3 protein: CASSPQGNSGANVLTF; D gene: TRBD1; V gene: TRBV5-1; J gene: TRBJ2-6; clone size: -
CDR3 DNA: TGTGCCAGCAGACAGGGGACTAACTATGGCTACACCTTC; CDR3 protein: CASRQGTNYGYTF; D gene: TRBD1; V gene: TRBV27; J gene: TRBJ1-2; clone size: -
CDR3 DNA: TGTGCCAGCAGTCTAGCGGGAGTAGCGGGAGCTGACGAGCAGTACTTC; CDR3 protein: CASSLAGVAGADEQYF; D gene: TRBD2; V gene: TRBV28; J gene: TRBJ2-7; clone size: -
CDR3 DNA: TGTGCCAGCAGTCCCCCGGTACGCATGAACACTGAAGCTTTCTTT; CDR3 protein: CASSPPVRMNTEAFF; D gene: -; V gene: TRBV28; J gene: TRBJ1-1; clone size: -
CDR3 DNA: TGTGCCAGCAGGGAGGGAGTGTACGAGCAGTACTTC; CDR3 protein: CASREGVYEQYF; D gene: -; V gene: TRBV2; J gene: TRBJ2-7; clone size: -
CDR3 DNA: TGCGCCAGCAGCTTGAGGAGGAATTCCTACAATGAGCAGTTCTTC; CDR3 protein: CASSLRRNSYNEQFF; D gene: -; V gene: TRBV5-1; J gene: TRBJ2-1; clone size: -
CDR3 DNA: TGCGCCAGCAGCTTGGTTACTAGCGCTAGCACAGATACGCAGTATTTT; CDR3 protein: CASSLVTSASTDTQYF; D gene: TRBD2; V gene: TRBV5-1; J gene: TRBJ2-3; clone size: -
CDR3 DNA: TGTGCCAGCGGGGGCGGAGACTACACCGGGGAGCTGTTTTTT; CDR3 protein: CASGGGDYTGELFF; D gene: -; V gene: TRBV28; J gene: TRBJ2-2; clone size: few
CDR3 DNA: TGTGCCAGTAAAGACAGGGGACAGCCCCAGCATTTT; CDR3 protein: CASKDRGQPQHF; D gene: TRBD1; V gene: TRBV19; J gene: TRBJ1-5; clone size: -
CDR3 DNA: TGTGCCAGCACAGACACGGCCGGCTACACCTTC; CDR3 protein: CASTDTAGYTF; D gene: -; V gene: TRBV28; J gene: TRBJ1-2; clone size: -
CDR3 DNA: TGTGCCAGCAGCCGACTGACGTCCAATCAGCCCCAGCATTTT; CDR3 protein: CASSRLTSNQPQHF; D gene: -; V gene: TRBV5-6; J gene: TRBJ1-5; clone size: -
CDR3 DNA: TGTGCCAGCAGTTACTTCGGGGGCTCTGGAAACACCATATATTTT; CDR3 protein: CASSYFGGSGNTIYF; D gene: -; V gene: TRBV6-5; J gene: TRBJ1-3; clone size: -
CDR3 DNA: TGTGCCATCAGTGCCCATAACAGGGCCGACACCGGGGAGCTGTTTTTT; CDR3 protein: CAISAHNRADTGELFF; D gene: -; V gene: TRBV10-3; J gene: TRBJ2-2; clone size: -
CDR3 DNA: TGTGCCAGCAGACCGACTAGCGGGAGCTGGCAGACCCAGTACTTC; CDR3 protein: CASRPTSGSWQTQYF; D gene: TRBD2; V gene: TRBV11-2; J gene: TRBJ2-5; clone size: once
CDR3 DNA: TGTGCCAGCCGTCCCGGGGGGCGGACCGGGGAGCTGTTTTTT; CDR3 protein: CASRPGGRTGELFF; D gene: -; V gene: TRBV11-2; J gene: TRBJ2-2; clone size: -
CDR3 DNA: TGTGCCAGCAGTCCCAGGACAGAGCAGTACTTC; CDR3 protein: CASSPRTEQYF; D gene: -; V gene: TRBV28; J gene: TRBJ2-7; clone size: -
CDR3 DNA: TGTGCCAGCAGCCCAAGGACAGGGGTAGACTACGAGCAGTACTTC; CDR3 protein: CASSPRTGVDYEQYF; D gene: TRBD1; V gene: TRBV28; J gene: TRBJ2-7; clone size: -
CDR3 DNA: TGCGCCAGCAGCCAAGCCCCTAGCGGGATGGGGCAAGAGACCCAGTACTTC; CDR3 protein: CASSQAPSGMGQETQYF; D gene: TRBD2; V gene: TRBV4-3; J gene: TRBJ2-5; clone size: few
CDR3 DNA: TGTGCCAACCGACAGGGGATGAGAGATACGCAGTATTTT; CDR3 protein: CANRQGMRDTQYF; D gene: TRBD1; V gene: TRBV7-2; J gene: TRBJ2-3; clone size: -
CDR3 DNA: TGTGCCAGCAGCCGGGGTGGGGCGGGAGAGTTAGATACGCAGTATTTT; CDR3 protein: CASSRGGAGELDTQYF; D gene: TRBD2; V gene: TRBV7-2; J gene: TRBJ2-3; clone size: few
CDR3 DNA: TGTGCCAGCAGTTACTCGAGTGGGGCAGGATGGTACGAGCAGTACTTC; CDR3 protein: CASSYSSGAGWYEQYF; D gene: -; V gene: TRBV6-5; J gene: TRBJ2-7; clone size: -
CDR3 DNA: TGTGCCAGCAGCTTTTTAGCGGGAGGGCCCGTCAATGAGCAGTTCTTC; CDR3 protein: CASSFLAGGPVNEQFF; D gene: TRBD2; V gene: TRBV7-2; J gene: TRBJ2-1; clone size: -
CDR3 DNA: TGCGCCAGCAGCCAAGATGTATCGGGGTCCCGGGGGGGCGGACTGTTTTTT; CDR3 protein: CASSQDVSGSRGGGLFF; D gene: -; V gene: TRBV4-3; J gene: TRBJ1-4; clone size: -
CDR3 DNA: TGTGCCAGCAGCTTCGACAGGTACGCTGAAGCTTTCTTT; CDR3 protein: CASSFDRYAEAFF; D gene: -; V gene: TRBV7-9; J gene: TRBJ1-1; clone size: -
CDR3 DNA: TGTGCCAGCAGGGACAGGGGGAGTGAAAAACTGTTTTTT; CDR3 protein: CASRDRGSEKLFF; D gene: TRBD1; V gene: TRBV25-1; J gene: TRBJ1-4; clone size: -
CDR3 DNA: TGTGCTAGTGGCATGGACGGGGACAATCAGCCCCAGCATTTT; CDR3 protein: CASGMDGDNQPQHF; D gene: -; V gene: TRBV12-5; J gene: TRBJ1-5; clone size: -
CDR3 DNA: TGTGCCAGCAGTGGGACTAGCGTCTACGAGCAGTACTTC; CDR3 protein: CASSGTSVYEQYF; D gene: TRBD2; V gene: TRBV6-6; J gene: TRBJ2-7; clone size: -
CDR3 DNA: TGTGCCAGCAGCTCCCCCGGGAGGGCCCGGTACGAGCAGTACTTC; CDR3 protein: CASSSPGRARYEQYF; D gene: TRBD2; V gene: TRBV11-2; J gene: TRBJ2-7; clone size: -
CDR3 DNA: TGTGCCAGCAGCGTAGCTACAGGGACTAACTCCTACGAGCAGTACTTC; CDR3 protein: CASSVATGTNSYEQYF; D gene: -; V gene: TRBV9; J gene: TRBJ2-7; clone size: -
CDR3 DNA: TGTGCCAGCAGCCCTGACAGGACGAACACTGAAGCTTTCTTT; CDR3 protein: CASSPDRTNTEAFF; D gene: -; V gene: TRBV11-2; J gene: TRBJ1-1; clone size: -
CDR3 DNA: TGTGCCAGTAGTTCACCGGGACAGGGGGAAGAGGGCCAGTACTTC; CDR3 protein: CASSSPGQGEEGQYF; D gene: TRBD1; V gene: TRBV19; J gene: TRBJ2-5; clone size: -
CDR3 DNA: TGTGCCAGCTCACCAGTATCGGCAGGGTACAATGAGCAGTTCTTC; CDR3 protein: CASSPVSAGYNEQFF; D gene: -; V gene: TRBV18; J gene: TRBJ2-1; clone size: -
CDR3 DNA: TGTGCCAGCAGTCGCAGGGGAGACGGGGGCTACACCTTC; CDR3 protein: CASSRRGDGGYTF; D gene: -; V gene: TRBV7-3; J gene: TRBJ1-2; clone size: -
CDR3 DNA: TGTGCCAGCTCACCACGGACGTTACAGGACAGGCCGGATGGCTACACCTTC; CDR3 protein: CASSPRTLQDRPDGYTF; D gene: TRBD1; V gene: TRBV18; J gene: TRBJ1-2; clone size: -
CDR3 DNA: TGTGCTAGCAGCTTAGCGAGGGACACGGTTGGATCCTACGAGCAGTACTTC; CDR3 protein: CASSLARDTVGSYEQYF; D gene: -; V gene: TRBV7-7; J gene: TRBJ2-7; clone size: -
CDR3 DNA: TGCGCCAGCAGCCAAGATCTAGAAGAGCCCCAGCATTTT; CDR3 protein: CASSQDLEEPQHF; D gene: -; V gene: TRBV4-1; J gene: TRBJ1-5; clone size: -
CDR3 DNA: TGCAGTGCGAACAGGGGAGAGACCCAGTACTTC; CDR3 protein: CSANRGETQYF; D gene: TRBD1; V gene: TRBV20-1; J gene: TRBJ2-5; clone size: -
CDR3 DNA: TGTGCCAGCAGGGGCCTCCCCGGGACTAGCGGGAGCGGGACCTACAATGAGCAGTTCTTC; CDR3 protein: CASRGLPGTSGSGTYNEQFF; D gene: TRBD2; V gene: TRBV27; J gene: TRBJ2-1; clone size: -
CDR3 DNA: TGTGCCAGCAGCTTAGGGGGGAGACAGGAAGATACGCAGTATTTT; CDR3 protein: CASSLGGRQEDTQYF; D gene: -; V gene: TRBV7-8; J gene: TRBJ2-3; clone size: -
CDR3 DNA: TGTGCCAGCAGTCGCGCAGATACGCAGTATTTT; CDR3 protein: CASSRADTQYF; D gene: -; V gene: TRBV6-6; J gene: TRBJ2-3; clone size: -
CDR3 DNA: TGTGCCAGCAGGCTGGGGGCGGACTATGGCTACACCTTC; CDR3 protein: CASRLGADYGYTF; D gene: -; V gene: TRBV28; J gene: TRBJ1-2; clone size: few
CDR3 DNA: TGTGCCAGTAGTATAGATCTAGGCGGGACTTATGGCTACACCTTC; CDR3 protein: CASSIDLGGTYGYTF; D gene: -; V gene: TRBV19; J gene: TRBJ1-2; clone size: -
CDR3 DNA: TGCGCCAGCAGCCAAGGGGGCAGGAGCTACGAGCAGTACTTC; CDR3 protein: CASSQGGRSYEQYF; D gene: -; V gene: TRBV4-1; J gene: TRBJ2-7; clone size: -